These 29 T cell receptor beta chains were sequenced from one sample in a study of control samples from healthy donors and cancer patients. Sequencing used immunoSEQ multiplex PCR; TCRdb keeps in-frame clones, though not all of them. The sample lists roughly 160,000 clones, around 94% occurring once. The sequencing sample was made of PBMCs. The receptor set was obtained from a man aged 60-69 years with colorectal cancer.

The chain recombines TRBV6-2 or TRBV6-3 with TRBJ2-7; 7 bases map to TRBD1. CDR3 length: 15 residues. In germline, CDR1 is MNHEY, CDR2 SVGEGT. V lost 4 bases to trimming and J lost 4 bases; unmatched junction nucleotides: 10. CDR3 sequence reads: CASSSGQASLYEQYF. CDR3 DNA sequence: TGTGCCAGCAGTTCCGGACAGGCGTCTTTGTACGAGCAGTACTTC.

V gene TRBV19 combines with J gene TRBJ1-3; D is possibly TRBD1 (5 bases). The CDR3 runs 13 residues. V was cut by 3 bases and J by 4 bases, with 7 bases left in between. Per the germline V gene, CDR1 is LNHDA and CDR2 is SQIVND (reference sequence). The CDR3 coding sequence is TGTGCCAGTAGTATTGGGGCCGGAAACACCATATATTTT. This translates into CASSIGAGNTIYF.

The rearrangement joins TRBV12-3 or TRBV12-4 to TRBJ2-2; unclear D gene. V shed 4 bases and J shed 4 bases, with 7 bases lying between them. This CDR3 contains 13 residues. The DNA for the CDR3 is TGTGCCAGCAGTTCCGCTGTCACCGGGGAGCTGTTTTTT. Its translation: CASSSAVTGELFF.

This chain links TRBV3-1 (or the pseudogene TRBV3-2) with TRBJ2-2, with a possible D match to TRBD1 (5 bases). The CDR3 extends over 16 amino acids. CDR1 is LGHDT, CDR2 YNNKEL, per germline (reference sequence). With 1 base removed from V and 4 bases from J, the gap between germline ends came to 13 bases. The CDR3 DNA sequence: TGTGCCAGCAGCCAAGCCAGGGTTCGGTCCACCGGGGAGCTGTTTTTT. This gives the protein CASSQARVRSTGELFF.

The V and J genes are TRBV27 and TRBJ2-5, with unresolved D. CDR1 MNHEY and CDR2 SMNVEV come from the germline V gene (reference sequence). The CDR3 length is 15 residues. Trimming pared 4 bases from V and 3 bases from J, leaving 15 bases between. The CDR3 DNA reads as TGTGCCAGCAGTTCTTTGGGTGCAAACGAAGAGACCCAGTACTTC. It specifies CASSSLGANEETQYF.

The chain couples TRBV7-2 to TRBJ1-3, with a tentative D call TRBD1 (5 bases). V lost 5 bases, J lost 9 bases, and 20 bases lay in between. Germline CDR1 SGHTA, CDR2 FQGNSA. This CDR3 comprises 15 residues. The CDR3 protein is CASSRTPGEGGTIYF. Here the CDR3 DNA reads TGTGCCAGCAGCCGCACCCCGGGGGAGGGAGGCACCATATATTTT.

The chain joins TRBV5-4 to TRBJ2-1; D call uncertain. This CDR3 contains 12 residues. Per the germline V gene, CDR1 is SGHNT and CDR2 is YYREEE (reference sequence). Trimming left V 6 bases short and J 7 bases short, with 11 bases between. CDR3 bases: TGTGCCAGCACCGTCAATCGGAATGAGCAGTTCTTC. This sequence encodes CASTVNRNEQFF.

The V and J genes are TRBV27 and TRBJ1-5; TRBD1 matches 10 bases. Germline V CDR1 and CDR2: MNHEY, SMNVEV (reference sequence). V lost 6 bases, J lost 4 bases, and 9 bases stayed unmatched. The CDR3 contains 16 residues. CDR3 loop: CASRQRQGALNQPQHF. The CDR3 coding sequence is TGTGCCAGCAGGCAGAGACAGGGGGCCTTAAATCAGCCCCAGCATTTT.

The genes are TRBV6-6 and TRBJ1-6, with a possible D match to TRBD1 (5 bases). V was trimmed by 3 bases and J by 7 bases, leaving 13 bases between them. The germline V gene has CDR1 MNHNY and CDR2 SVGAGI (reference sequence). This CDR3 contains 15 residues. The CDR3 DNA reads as TGTGCCAGCAGTTATGGGTTGGGGGGGAATTCACCCCTCCACTTT. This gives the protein CASSYGLGGNSPLHF.

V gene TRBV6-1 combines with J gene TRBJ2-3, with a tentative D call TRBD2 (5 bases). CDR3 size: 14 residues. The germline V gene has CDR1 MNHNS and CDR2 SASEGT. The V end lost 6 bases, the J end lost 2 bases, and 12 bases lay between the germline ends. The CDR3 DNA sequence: TGTGCCAGCAGCGCTCGACTACCCACAGATACGCAGTATTTT. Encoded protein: CASSARLPTDTQYF.

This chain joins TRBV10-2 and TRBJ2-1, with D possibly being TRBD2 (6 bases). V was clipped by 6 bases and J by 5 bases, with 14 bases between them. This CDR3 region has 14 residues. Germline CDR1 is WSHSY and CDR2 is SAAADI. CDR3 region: CASRRSGGHNEQFF. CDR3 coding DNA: TGCGCCAGCAGGAGGAGCGGAGGGCACAATGAGCAGTTCTTC.

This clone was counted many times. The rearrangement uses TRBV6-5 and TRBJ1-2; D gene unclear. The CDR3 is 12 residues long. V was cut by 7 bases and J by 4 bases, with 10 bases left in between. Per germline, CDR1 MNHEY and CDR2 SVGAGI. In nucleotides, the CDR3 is TGTGCCAGCAAGTCATATGCCTATGGCTACACCTTC. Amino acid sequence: CASKSYAYGYTF.

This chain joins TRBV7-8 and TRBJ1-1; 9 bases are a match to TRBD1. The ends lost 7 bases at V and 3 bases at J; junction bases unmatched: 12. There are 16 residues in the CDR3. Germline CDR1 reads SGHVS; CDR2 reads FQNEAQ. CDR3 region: CASTTLGYRGHTEAFF. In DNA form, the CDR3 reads TGTGCCAGCACCACTCTAGGATACAGGGGGCACACTGAAGCTTTCTTT.

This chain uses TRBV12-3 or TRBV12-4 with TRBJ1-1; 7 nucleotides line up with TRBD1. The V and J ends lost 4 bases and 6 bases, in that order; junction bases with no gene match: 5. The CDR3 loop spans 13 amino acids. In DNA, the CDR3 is TGTGCCAGCAGTTCTTCCGGGACAGCTGAAGCTTTCTTT. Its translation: CASSSSGTAEAFF.

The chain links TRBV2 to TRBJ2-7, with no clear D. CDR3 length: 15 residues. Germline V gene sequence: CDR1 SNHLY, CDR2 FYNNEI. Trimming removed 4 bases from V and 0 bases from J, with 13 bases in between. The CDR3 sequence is CASSGSGRSSYEQYF. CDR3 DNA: TGTGCCAGCAGTGGGTCAGGACGGAGCTCCTACGAGCAGTACTTC.

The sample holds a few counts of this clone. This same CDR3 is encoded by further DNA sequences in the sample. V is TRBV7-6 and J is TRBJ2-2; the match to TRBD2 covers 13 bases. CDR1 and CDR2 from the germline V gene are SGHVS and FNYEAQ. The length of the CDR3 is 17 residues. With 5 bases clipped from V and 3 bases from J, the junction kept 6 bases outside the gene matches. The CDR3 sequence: CASSPGLAGAYTGELFF. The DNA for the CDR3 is TGTGCCAGCAGCCCCGGACTAGCGGGGGCCTACACCGGGGAGCTGTTTTTT.

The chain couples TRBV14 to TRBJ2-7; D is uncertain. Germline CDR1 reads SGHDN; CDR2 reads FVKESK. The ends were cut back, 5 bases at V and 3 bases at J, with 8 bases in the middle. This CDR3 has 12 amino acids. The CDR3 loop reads CASSASSYEQYF. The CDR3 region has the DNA TGTGCCAGCAGCGCCAGTAGCTACGAGCAGTACTTC.

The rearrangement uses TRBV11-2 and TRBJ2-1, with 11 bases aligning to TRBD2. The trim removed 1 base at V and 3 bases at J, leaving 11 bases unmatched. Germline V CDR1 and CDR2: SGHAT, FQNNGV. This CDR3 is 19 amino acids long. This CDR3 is CASSLGRRTSGGFYNEQFF. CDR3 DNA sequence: TGTGCCAGCAGCTTAGGCAGGCGTACTAGCGGGGGCTTCTACAATGAGCAGTTCTTC.

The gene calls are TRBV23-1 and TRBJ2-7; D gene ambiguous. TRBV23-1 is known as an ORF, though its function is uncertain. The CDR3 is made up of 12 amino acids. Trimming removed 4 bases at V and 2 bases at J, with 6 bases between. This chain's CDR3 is CASSPRAYEQYF. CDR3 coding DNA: TGCGCCAGCAGTCCCCGGGCCTACGAGCAGTACTTC.

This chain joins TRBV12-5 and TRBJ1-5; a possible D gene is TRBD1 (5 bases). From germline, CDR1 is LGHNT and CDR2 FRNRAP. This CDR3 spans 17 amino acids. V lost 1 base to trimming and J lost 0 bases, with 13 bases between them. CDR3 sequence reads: CASGLAPGDHSNQPQHF. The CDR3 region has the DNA TGTGCTAGTGGTTTGGCCCCGGGGGATCATAGCAATCAGCCCCAGCATTTT.

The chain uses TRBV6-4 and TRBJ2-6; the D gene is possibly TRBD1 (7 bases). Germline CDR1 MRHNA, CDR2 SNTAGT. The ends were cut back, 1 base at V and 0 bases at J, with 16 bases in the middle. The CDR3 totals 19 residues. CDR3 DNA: TGTGCCAGCAGTGACTGGAGGGGGCAACCCTTCTCTGGGGCCAACGTCCTGACTTTC. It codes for CASSDWRGQPFSGANVLTF.

The CDR3 is CASRGTGRREQFF. For the CDR3, the DNA is TGCGCCAGCCGCGGGACCGGCCGGAGGGAGCAGTTCTTC. This chain uses TRBV5-1 with TRBJ2-1, with D possibly TRBD2 on 6 matching bases. This CDR3 region has 13 residues. The germline V and J ends were trimmed by 7 bases and 10 bases, with 18 bases remaining between them. CDR1 and CDR2 (germline): SGHRS, YFSETQ.

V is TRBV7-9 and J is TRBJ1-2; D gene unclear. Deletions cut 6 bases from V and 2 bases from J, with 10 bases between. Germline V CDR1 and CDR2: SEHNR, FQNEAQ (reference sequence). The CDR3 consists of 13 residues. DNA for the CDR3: TGTGCCAGCAGATCCGACGGAAACTATGGCTACACCTTC. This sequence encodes CASRSDGNYGYTF.

This CDR3 is CASSQDQRREQFF. DNA of the CDR3: TGCGCCAGCAGCCAAGATCAGCGCCGTGAGCAGTTCTTC. This chain links TRBV4-3 with TRBJ2-1; D ambiguous. The length of the CDR3 is 13 residues. The V gene's germline CDR1 is LGHNA and CDR2 YSLEER. V shed 0 bases and J shed 9 bases, with 9 bases lying between them.

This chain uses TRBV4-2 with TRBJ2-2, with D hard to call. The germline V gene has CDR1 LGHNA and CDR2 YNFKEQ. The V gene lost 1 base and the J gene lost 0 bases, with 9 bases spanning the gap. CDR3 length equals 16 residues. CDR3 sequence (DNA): TGTGCCAGCAGCCAAGTTACCTCTACGAACACCGGGGAGCTGTTTTTT. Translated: CASSQVTSTNTGELFF.

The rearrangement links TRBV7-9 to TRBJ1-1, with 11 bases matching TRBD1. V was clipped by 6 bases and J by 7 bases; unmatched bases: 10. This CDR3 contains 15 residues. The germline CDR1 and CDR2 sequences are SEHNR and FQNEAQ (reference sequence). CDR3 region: CASSYLPGQGGEAFF. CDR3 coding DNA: TGTGCCAGCAGTTATCTACCGGGACAGGGGGGTGAAGCTTTCTTT.

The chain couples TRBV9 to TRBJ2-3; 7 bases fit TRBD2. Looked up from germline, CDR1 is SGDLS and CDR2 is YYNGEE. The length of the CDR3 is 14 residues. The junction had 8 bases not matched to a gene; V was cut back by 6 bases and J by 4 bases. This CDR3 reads CASTFWEGSDTQYF. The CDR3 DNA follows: TGTGCCAGCACTTTTTGGGAGGGATCAGATACGCAGTATTTT.

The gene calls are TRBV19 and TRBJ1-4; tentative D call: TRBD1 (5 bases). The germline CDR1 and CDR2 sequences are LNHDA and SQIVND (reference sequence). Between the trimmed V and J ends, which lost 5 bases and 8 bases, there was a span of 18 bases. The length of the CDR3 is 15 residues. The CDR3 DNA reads TGTGCCAGTAGTGGGGCCGGGACGGGATCCGAAAAACTGTTTTTT. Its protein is CASSGAGTGSEKLFF. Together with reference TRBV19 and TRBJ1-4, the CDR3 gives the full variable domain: DGGITQSPKYLFRKEGQNVTLSCEQNLNHDAMYWYRQDPGQGLRLIYYSQIVNDFQKGDIAEGYSVSREKKESFPLTVTSAQKNPTAFYLCASSGAGTGSEKLFFGSGTQLSVL.

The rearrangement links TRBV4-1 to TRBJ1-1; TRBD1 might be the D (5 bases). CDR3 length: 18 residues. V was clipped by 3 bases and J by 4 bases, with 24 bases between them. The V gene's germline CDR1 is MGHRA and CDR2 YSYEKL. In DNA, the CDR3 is TGCGCCAGCAGCCAGAGACCACCAGGGCACGGGGAATCCACTGAAGCTTTCTTT. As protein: CASSQRPPGHGESTEAFF.